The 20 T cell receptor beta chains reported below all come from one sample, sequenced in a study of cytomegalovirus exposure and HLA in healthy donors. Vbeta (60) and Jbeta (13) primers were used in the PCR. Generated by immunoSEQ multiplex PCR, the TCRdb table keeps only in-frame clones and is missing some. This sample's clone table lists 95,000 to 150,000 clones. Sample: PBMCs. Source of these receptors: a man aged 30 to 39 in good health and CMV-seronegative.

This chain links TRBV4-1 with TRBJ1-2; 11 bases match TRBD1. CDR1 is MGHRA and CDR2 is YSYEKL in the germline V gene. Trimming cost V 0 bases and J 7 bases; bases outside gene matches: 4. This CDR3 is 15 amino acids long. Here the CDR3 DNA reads TGCGCCAGCAGCCAAGAGGACAGGGGGCGCATTGGCTACACCTTC. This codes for CASSQEDRGRIGYTF.

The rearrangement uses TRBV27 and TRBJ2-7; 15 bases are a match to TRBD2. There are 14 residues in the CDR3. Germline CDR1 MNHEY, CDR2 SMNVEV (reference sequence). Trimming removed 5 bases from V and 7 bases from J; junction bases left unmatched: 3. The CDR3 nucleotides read TGTGCCAGCAGTCCGGGACTAGCGGGAGGTGAGCAGTACTTC. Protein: CASSPGLAGGEQYF.

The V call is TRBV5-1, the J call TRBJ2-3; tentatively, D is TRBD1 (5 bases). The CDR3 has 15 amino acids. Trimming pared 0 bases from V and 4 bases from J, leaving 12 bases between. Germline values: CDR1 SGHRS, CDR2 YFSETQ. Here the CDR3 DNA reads TGCGCCAGCAGCTTGGACGGTCTAGGGGCAGATACGCAGTATTTT. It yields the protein CASSLDGLGADTQYF.

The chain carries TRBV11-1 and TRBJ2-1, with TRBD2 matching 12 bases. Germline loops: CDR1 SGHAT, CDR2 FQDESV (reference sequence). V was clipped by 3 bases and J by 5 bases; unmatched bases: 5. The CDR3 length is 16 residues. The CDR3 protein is CASSLRLAGGNNEQFF. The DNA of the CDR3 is TGTGCCAGCAGCTTGCGTCTAGCGGGGGGGAACAATGAGCAGTTCTTC.

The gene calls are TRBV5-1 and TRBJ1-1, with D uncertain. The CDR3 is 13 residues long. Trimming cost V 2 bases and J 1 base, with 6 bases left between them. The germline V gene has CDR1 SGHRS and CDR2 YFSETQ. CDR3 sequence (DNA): TGCGCCAGCAGCTTCGAGGGGAACACTGAAGCTTTCTTT. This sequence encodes CASSFEGNTEAFF.

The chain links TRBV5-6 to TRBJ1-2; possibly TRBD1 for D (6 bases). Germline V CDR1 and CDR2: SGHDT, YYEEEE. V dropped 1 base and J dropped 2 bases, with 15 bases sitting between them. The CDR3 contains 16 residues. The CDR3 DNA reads TGTGCCAGCAGCTTGTCAAGTAGGGGGTTGAACTATGGCTACACCTTC. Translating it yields CASSLSSRGLNYGYTF.

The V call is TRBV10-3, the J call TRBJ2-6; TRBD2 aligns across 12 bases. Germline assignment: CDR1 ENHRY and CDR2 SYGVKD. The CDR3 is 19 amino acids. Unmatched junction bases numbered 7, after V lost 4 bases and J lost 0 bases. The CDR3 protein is CAISASELAGGSGANVLTF. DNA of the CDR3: TGTGCCATCAGTGCCAGCGAACTAGCGGGAGGCTCTGGGGCCAACGTCCTGACTTTC.

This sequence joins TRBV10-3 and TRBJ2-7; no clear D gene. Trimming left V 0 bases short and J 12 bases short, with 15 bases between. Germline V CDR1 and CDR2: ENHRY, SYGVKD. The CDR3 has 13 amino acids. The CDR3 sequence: CAISESPIIDRYF. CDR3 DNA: TGTGCCATCAGTGAGTCCCCTATAATAGATCGGTACTTC.

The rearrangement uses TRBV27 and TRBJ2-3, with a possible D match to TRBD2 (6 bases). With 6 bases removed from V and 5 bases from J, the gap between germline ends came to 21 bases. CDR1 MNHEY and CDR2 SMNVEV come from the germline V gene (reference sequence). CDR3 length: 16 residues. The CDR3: CASSRRRDSGRDTQYF. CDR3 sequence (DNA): TGTGCCAGCAGCCGCCGACGGGACTCCGGAAGAGATACGCAGTATTTT.

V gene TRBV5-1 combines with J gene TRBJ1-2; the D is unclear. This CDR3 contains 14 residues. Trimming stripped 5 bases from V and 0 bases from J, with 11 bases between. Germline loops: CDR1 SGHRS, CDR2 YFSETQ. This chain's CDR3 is CASSFGGTNYGYTF. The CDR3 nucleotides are TGCGCCAGCAGTTTCGGCGGAACTAACTATGGCTACACCTTC.

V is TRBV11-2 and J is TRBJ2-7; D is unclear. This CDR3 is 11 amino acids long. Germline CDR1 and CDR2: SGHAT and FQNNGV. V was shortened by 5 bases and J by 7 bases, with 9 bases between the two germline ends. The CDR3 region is CASSLGREQYF. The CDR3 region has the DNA TGTGCCAGCAGCCTCGGTCGGGAGCAGTACTTC. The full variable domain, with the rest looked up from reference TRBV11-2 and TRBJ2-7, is EAGVAQSPRYKIIEKRQSVAFWCNPISGHATLYWYQQILGQGPKLLIQFQNNGVVDDSQLPKDRFSAERLKGVDSTLKIQPAKLEDSAVYLCASSLGREQYFGPGTRLTVT.

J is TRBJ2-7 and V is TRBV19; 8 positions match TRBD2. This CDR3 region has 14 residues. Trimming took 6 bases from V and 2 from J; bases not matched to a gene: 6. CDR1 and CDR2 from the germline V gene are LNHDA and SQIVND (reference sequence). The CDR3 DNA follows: TGTGCCAGTAGGGACAGCGGGGGAGCCTACGAGCAGTACTTC. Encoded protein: CASRDSGGAYEQYF.

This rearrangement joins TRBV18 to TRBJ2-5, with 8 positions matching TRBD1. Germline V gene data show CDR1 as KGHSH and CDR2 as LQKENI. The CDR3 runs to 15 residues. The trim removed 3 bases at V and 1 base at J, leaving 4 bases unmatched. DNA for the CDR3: TGTGCCAGCTCACCTCGGACAGGGCCCCAAGAGACCCAGTACTTC. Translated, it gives CASSPRTGPQETQYF.

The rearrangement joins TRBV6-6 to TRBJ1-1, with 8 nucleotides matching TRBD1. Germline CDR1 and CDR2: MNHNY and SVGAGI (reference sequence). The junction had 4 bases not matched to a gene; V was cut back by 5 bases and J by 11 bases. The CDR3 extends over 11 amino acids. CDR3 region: CASSPGQAAFF. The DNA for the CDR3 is TGTGCCAGCAGTCCGGGACAGGCGGCTTTCTTT.

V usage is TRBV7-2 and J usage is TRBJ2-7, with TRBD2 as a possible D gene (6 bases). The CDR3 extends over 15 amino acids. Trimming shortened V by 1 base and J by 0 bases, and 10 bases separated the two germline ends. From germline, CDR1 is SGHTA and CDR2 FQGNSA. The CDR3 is CASSLVEGGSYEQYF. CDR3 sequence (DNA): TGTGCCAGCAGCTTAGTAGAGGGAGGCTCCTACGAGCAGTACTTC.

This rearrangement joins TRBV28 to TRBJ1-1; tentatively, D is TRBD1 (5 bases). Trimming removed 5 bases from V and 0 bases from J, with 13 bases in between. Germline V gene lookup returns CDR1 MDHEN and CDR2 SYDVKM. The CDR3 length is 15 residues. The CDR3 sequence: CASSIMAGMNTEAFF. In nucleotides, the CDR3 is TGTGCCAGCAGTATCATGGCAGGGATGAACACTGAAGCTTTCTTT. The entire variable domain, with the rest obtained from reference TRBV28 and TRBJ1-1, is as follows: DVKVTQSSRYLVKRTGEKVFLECVQDMDHENMFWYRQDPGLGLRLIYFSYDVKMKEKGDIPEGYSVSREKKERFSLILESASTNQTSMYLCASSIMAGMNTEAFFGQGTRLTVV.

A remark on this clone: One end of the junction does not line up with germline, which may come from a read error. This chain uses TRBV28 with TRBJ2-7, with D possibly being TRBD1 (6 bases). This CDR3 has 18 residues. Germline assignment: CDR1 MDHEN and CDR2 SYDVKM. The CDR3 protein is CASSPWTVTGLTPYERYF. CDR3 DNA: TGTGCCAGCAGTCCCTGGACAGTGACCGGGTTAACACCCTACGAGCGGTACTTC.

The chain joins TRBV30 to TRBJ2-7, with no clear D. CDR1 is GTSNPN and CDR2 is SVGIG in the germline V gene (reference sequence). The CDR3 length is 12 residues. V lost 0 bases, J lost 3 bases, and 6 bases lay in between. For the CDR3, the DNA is TGTGCCTGGAGTGTAACGGGCTACGAGCAGTACTTC. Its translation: CAWSVTGYEQYF.

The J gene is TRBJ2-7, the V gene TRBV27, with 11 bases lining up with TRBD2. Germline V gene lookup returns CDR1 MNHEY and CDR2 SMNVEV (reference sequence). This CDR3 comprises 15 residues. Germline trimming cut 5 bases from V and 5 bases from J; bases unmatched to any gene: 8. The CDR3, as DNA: TGTGCCAGCAGTGGTCGACTAGCGGGGCAGGACGAGCAGTACTTC. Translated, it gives CASSGRLAGQDEQYF.

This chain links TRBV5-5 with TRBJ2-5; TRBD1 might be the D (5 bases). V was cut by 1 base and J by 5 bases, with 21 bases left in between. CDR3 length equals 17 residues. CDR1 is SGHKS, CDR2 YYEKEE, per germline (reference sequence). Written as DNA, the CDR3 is TGTGCCAGCAGCTTGAGACAGATGCTCTCCCTCAAGGAGACCCAGTACTTC. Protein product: CASSLRQMLSLKETQYF.